This TCR beta chain derives from a study of a mutant IDH1 vaccine in newly diagnosed glioma. Study-wide background: Each patient was administered eight vaccinations, scheduled in weeks 1, 3, 5, 7, 11, 15, 19 and 23. An approximately 62% male, roughly 40% female split and a mean age of about 40 years characterized treated patients. The earlier regimen, radiotherapy, temozolomide, or both, was most often both.

Germline CDR1 reads SGHKS; CDR2 reads YYEKEE (reference sequence). V was clipped by 0 bases and J by 5 bases, with 14 bases between them. The CDR3 loop spans 15 amino acids. The table came from immunoSEQ multiplex PCR; TCRdb's copy has only in-frame clones and leaves some out. The sample has tens of thousands of clones, about four fifths seen once. Regarding this clone: What it recognizes is unknown.

Documented time point: week 23, last vaccination. Every vaccination contained 300 ug of the mutant IDH1 20-mer peptide and was paired with topical imiquimod. New astrocytomas of WHO grade 3 or 4 that were IDH1-mutant and ATRX-lost were found in the donors. The sequencing used PBMCs, collected from a glioma patient whose treatment included an IDH1 peptide vaccine. This TCR derives from a woman aged 40 to 50 with glioma. Some clones in this sample may be carry-over from other donors' samples. This chain connects TRBV5-5 to TRBJ1-2; a possible D gene is TRBD1 (5 bases). The chain's CDR3 is CASSLARGERYGYTF. Written as DNA, the CDR3 is TGTGCCAGCAGCTTGGCTCGGGGCGAGAGGTATGGCTACACCTTC.